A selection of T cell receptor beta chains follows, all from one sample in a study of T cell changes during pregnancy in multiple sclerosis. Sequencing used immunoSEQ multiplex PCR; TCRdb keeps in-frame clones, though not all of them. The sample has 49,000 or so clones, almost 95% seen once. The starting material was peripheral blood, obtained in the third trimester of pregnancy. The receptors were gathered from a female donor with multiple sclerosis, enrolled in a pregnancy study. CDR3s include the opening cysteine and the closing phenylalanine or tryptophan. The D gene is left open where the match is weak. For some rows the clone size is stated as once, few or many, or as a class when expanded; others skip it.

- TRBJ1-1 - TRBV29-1 TGCAGCGTTGACCCCACAGAGAACACTGAAGCTTTCTTT CSVDPTENTEAFF
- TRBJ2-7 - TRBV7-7 TGTGCTAGCAGCTTAGTTATGTTCCCAGCGGACTCCACCTACGAGCAGTACTTC CASSLVMFPADSTYEQYF
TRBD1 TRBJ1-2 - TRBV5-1 TGCGCCAGCAGCTCCGGACAGGGACAAGTTTGGGGCTACACCTTC CASSSGQGQVWGYTF
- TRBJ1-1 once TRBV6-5 TGTGCCAGCAGTTTATATAGGGGGAACACTGAAGCTTTCTTT CASSLYRGNTEAFF
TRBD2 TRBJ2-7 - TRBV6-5 TGTGCCAGCAGTTACTCTAGCGGGAGTGGCTACGAGCAGTACTTC CASSYSSGSGYEQYF
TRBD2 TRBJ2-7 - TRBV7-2 TGTGCCAGCGTAGCGGGCTACGAGCAGTACTTC CASVAGYEQYF
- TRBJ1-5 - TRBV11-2 TGTGCCAGCAGCTTAGGGAGGGTACAGCCCCAGCATTTT CASSLGRVQPQHF
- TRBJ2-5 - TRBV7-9 TGTGCCAGCAGTACTAGTACGACAGGCTGGGGTAGGACCCAGTACTTC CASSTSTTGWGRTQYF
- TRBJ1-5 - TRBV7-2 TGTGCCAGCAGCTTAGTGGGCAGCAAAGGTAGCAATCAGCCCCAGCATTTT CASSLVGSKGSNQPQHF
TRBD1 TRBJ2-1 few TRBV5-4 TGTGCCAGCAGCTTGTATGGGACAGGGATTTACAATGAGCAGTTCTTC CASSLYGTGIYNEQFF
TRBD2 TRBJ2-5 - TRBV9 TGTGCCAGCAGCGTAGTTGAGGGAGGGCCCTCTGAGACCCAGTACTTC CASSVVEGGPSETQYF
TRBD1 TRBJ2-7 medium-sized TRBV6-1 TGTGCCAGCAGTGAAAACAGGGGGCCAGACGAGCAGTACTTC CASSENRGPDEQYF
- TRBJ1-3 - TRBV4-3 TGCGCCAGCAGCCAAGAGCCAGGCTCTGGAAACACCATATATTTT CASSQEPGSGNTIYF
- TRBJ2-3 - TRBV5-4 TGTGCCAGCAGCTTGGAACAGGGCAGGGGAGCAGATACGCAGTATTTT CASSLEQGRGADTQYF
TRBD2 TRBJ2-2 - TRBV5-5 TGTGCCAGCAGCCCCGGGACTAGCCGGACCCACACCGGGGAGCTGTTTTTT CASSPGTSRTHTGELFF
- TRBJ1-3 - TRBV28 TGTGCCAGCAGTTCTGGTCAGGGTCTTACCATATATTTT CASSSGQGLTIYF
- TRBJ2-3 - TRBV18 TGTGCCAGCTCGCGTAGCACAGATACGCAGTATTTT CASSRSTDTQYF
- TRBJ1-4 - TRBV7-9 TGTGCCAGCAGCTTATCAGGGGTAAATGAAAAACTGTTTTTT CASSLSGVNEKLFF
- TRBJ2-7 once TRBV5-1 TGCGCCAGCAGCTTGGTTCCGGGAAGCGCAAGTGAGCAGTACTTC CASSLVPGSASEQYF
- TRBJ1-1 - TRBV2 TGTGCCAGCAGTCCCCCCATCCCAGGGGTTGAAGCTTTCTTT CASSPPIPGVEAFF
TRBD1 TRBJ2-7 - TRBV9 TGTGCCAGCAGCGTAGGACAGGGGGCCTACGAGCAGTACTTC CASSVGQGAYEQYF
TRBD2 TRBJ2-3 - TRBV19 TGTGCCAGTAGTATAGTTTGGGGACTAGCGGGAGAGATAGATACGCAGTATTTT CASSIVWGLAGEIDTQYF
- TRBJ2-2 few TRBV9 TGTGCCAGCAGCGTAGACCCACTGAACACCGGGGAGCTGTTTTTT CASSVDPLNTGELFF
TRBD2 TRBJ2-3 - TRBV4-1 TGCGCCAGCAGCCAAGAGCTAGCGGGGGTACGCACAGATACGCAGTATTTT CASSQELAGVRTDTQYF
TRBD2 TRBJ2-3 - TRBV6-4 TGTGCCAGCAGTAGACTAGCGGGAGGGACAGATACGCAGTATTTT CASSRLAGGTDTQYF
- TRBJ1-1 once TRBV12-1 TGTGCCAGCAGCGCCGACAGGGTGAACACTGAAGCTTTCTTT CASSADRVNTEAFF
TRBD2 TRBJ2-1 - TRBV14 TGTGCCAGCAGCCGAAAAGCGGGGGACTGGAATTACAATGAGCAGTTCTTC CASSRKAGDWNYNEQFF
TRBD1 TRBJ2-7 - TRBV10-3 TGTGCCATCAGTGATACGGACAGGGTCGAGCAGTACTTC CAISDTDRVEQYF
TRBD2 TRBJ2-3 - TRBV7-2 TGTGCCAGCAGCGTACGACTAGCGGGATTGACAGATACGCAGTATTTT CASSVRLAGLTDTQYF
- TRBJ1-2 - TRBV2 TGTGCCAGCAGTGACGGGGGAGGGTACTATGGCTACACCTTC CASSDGGGYYGYTF
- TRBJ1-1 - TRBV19 TGTGCCAGTAGTATTCTGGGGGAGGCTGAAGCTTTCTTT CASSILGEAEAFF
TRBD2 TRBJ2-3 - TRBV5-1 TGCGCCAGCAGCTTGGCCACTAGCGGTTTCACAGATACGCAGTATTTT CASSLATSGFTDTQYF
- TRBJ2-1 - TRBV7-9 TGTGCCAGCAGCTTAGGCCTACTAGCCCCCAATGAGCAGTTCTTC CASSLGLLAPNEQFF
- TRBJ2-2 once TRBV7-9 TGTGCCAGCAGCTCTCTCCGGGGTCACCGGGAGCTGTTTTTT CASSSLRGHRELFF
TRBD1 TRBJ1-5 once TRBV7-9 TGTGCCAGCAGTGAGGGGGCGGATCAGCCCCAGCATTTT CASSEGADQPQHF
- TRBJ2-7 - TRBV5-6 TGTGCCAGCAGCTCCAGGCCTTCCTACGAGCAGTACTTC CASSSRPSYEQYF
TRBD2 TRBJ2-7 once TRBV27 TGTGCCAGCAGTCTAGGGACTAGCGGCTACGAGCAGTACTTC CASSLGTSGYEQYF
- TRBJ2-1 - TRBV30 TGTGCCTGGGACAGCTACGGGTCCAATGAGCAGTTCTTC CAWDSYGSNEQFF
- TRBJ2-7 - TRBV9 TGTGCCAGCAGCGTATCCGGGGGATATACCTACGAGCAGTACTTC CASSVSGGYTYEQYF
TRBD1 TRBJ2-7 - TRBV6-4 TGTGCCAGCACCCGACAGGGGGCTACCTACGAGCAGTACTTC CASTRQGATYEQYF
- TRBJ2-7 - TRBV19 TGTGCCAGTAGTCTCCGAGGGCAGTTCTACGAGCAGTACTTC CASSLRGQFYEQYF
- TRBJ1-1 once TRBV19 TGTGCCAGTAGTATACAGGGAGGTAGGACTGAAGCTTTCTTT CASSIQGGRTEAFF
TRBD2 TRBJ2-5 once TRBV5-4 TGTGCCAGCAGCCCCGGTCGGCTAGCGGGCCAAGAGACCCAGTACTTC CASSPGRLAGQETQYF
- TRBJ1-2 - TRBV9 TGTGCCAGCAGCCCAGCGGGGGCACAGGCCTTC CASSPAGAQAF
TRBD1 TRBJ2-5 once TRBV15 TGTGCCACCAGCACAGGGACAGGAGTTCAAGAGACCCAGTACTTC CATSTGTGVQETQYF
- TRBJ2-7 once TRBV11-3 TGTGCCAGCAGCAACCGGTTGGAGCAGTACTTC CASSNRLEQYF
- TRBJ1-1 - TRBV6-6 TGTGCCAGCAGCCCAACTAGGACTGAAGCTTTCTTT CASSPTRTEAFF
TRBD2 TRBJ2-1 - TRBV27 TGTGCCAGCAGTTTATCCAGGGCTAGCGGCTCCTACAATGAGCAGTTCTTC CASSLSRASGSYNEQFF
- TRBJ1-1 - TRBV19 TGTGCCAGTAGTCGGGAGAGGAACACTGAAGCTTTCTTT CASSRERNTEAFF
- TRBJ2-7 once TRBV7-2 TGTGCCAGCAGCTTTCAGGGATCCTACGAGCAGTACTTC CASSFQGSYEQYF
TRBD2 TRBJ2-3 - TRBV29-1 TGCAGCGTTGTCCCTAGCGGGAGACTGGATACGCAGTATTTT CSVVPSGRLDTQYF
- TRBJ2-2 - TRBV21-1 TGTGCCAGCAGCAAGCGAGCGGGAGGGGCCGGGGAGCTGTTTTTT CASSKRAGGAGELFF
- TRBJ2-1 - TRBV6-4 TGTGCCAGCAGTGAACGGGGAGGGGGGGGTGAGCAGTTCTTC CASSERGGGGEQFF
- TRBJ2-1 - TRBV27 TGTGCCAGCACGACGGGAGACGCCAATGAGCAGTTCTTC CASTTGDANEQFF